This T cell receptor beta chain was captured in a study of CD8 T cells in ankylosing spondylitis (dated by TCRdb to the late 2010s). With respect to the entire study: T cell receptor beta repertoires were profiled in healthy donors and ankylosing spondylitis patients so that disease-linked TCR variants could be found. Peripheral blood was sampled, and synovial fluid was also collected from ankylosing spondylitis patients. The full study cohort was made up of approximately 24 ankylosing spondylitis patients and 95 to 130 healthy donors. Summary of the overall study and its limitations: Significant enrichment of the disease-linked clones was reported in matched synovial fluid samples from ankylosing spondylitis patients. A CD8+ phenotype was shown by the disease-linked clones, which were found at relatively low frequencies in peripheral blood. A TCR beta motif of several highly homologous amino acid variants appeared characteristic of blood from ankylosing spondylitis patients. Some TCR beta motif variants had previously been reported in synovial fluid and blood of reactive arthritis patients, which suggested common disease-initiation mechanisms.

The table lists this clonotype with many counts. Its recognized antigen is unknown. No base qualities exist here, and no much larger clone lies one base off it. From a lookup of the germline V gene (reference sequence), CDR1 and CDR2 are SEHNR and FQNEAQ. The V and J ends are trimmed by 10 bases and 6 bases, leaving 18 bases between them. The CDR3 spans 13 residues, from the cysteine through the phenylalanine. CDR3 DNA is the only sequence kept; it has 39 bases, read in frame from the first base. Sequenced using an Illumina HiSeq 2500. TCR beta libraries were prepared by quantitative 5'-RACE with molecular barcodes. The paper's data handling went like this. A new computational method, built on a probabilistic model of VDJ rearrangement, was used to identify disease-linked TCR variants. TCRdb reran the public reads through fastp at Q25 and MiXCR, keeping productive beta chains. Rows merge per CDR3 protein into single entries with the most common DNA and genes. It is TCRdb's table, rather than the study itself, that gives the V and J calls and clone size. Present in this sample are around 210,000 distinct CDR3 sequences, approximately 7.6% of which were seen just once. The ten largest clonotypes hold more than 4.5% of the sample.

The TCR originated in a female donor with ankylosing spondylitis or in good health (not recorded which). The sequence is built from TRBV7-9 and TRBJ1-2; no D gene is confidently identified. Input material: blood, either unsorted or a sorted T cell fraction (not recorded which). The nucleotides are TGTGCCACCGTTGACCCCACCGGGGATGGCTACACCTTC. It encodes CATVDPTGDGYTF.